This T cell receptor (beta chain) was recovered during a study of OX40 agonist ivuxolimab in advanced cancers. V was pared by 3 bases and J by 7 bases, with 12 bases between. Germline assignment: CDR1 MNHNS and CDR2 SASEGT. The CDR3 is 13 residues long. Libraries were prepared by immunoSEQ multiplex PCR; TCRdb keeps only in-frame clonotypes and omits some of them. The sample consists of about 62,000 clones, over 75% of them appearing once. The sample here was CD4+ or CD8+ T cells sorted from blood, taken in a trial of the OX40 agonist ivuxolimab. This clonotype originated in an adult with an advanced solid tumor such as melanoma, head and neck, liver or kidney cancer. The chain is built from TRBV6-1 and TRBJ1-2; D not certain. The CDR3 DNA follows: TGTGCCAGCAGTGACAGGTACCCCCGTGGCTACACCTTC. It yields the protein CASSDRYPRGYTF.